What follows describes a single T cell receptor (beta chain). Its matching antigen is unknown. Naive CD45RA+ and memory CD45RA-negative subsets were split from CD4+ cells. This record belongs to a study of shared clonotypes between healthy human individuals. For each subset, genomic DNA was distributed in equal portions over several immunoSEQ plates. Sequenced by immunoSEQ multiplex PCR; TCRdb stores in-frame clones only, minus some. The data hold about 1.1 million clones, with 75% to 80% observed a single time. Study results and caveats: Around 4.7% was the fraction of naive CD4 clonotypes found shared across four donors. Clonotype sharing across donors was expected to vary with sequencing depth.

The CDR3 runs 15 residues. Trimming pared 6 bases from V and 4 bases from J, leaving 16 bases between. Germline loops: CDR1 MDHEN, CDR2 SYDVKM. The source material was memory CD4+ T cells from PBMCs. The sample's subset: CD45RA-negative fraction. The J gene is TRBJ1-3, the V gene TRBV28; perhaps TRBD1 as D (5 bases). This clonotype was sampled from a man in his late teens or twenties in good health. Some clones in this sample may be carry-over from other donors' samples. CDR3 in DNA: TGTGCCAGCAGGGGACTTTTGGGTGACGGAAACACCATATATTTT. Amino acid sequence: CASRGLLGDGNTIYF.